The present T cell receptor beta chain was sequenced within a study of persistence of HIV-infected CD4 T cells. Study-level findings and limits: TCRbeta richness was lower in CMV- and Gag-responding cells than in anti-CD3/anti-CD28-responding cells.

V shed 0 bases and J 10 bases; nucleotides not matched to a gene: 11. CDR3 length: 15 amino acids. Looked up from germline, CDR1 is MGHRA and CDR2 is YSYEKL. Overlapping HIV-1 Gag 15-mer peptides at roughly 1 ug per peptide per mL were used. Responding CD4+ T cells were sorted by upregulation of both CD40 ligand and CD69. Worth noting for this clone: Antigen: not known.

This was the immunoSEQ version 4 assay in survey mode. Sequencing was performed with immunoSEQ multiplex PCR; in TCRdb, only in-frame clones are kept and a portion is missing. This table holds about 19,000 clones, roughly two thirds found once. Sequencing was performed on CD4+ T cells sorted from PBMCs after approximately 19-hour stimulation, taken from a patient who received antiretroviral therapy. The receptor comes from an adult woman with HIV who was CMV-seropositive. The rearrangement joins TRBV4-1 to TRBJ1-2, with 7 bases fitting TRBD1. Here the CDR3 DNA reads TGCGCCAGCAGCCAAGATAACCCGGTTACAGGGGTCTACACCTTC. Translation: CASSQDNPVTGVYTF.